One sample yielded the 11 T cell receptor beta chains listed below, sequenced in a study of Graves' ophthalmopathy and Graves' hyperthyroidism. TCR beta CDR3 regions were amplified from RNA transcripts. An opening RT-PCR round employed HTBI primers and preceded a second-round multiplex PCR. TCRdb reanalysed the multiplex PCR reads using MiXCR and keeps one entry per CDR3 protein. The table has 580,000 or so distinct CDR3 sequences, under 45% seen once. The source material was peripheral blood or thyroid tissue (not recorded which). The receptors originated from an adult man with Graves' hyperthyroidism.

The chain uses TRBV10-3 and TRBJ2-7; 8 bases match TRBD1. The CDR3 spans 14 residues. From germline, CDR1 is ENHRY and CDR2 SYGVKD. V gave up 2 bases and J gave up 5 bases; unmatched junction bases: 5. In DNA, the CDR3 is TGTGCCATCAGTGAGGTTCAGGGGGCAGACGAGCAGTACTTC. Translated: CAISEVQGADEQYF.

This chain links TRBV7-6 with TRBJ1-1, with a weak D call TRBD1 (5 bases). This CDR3 has 15 amino acids. Trimming left V 2 bases short and J 1 base short, with 11 bases between. Germline lookup yields CDR1 SGHVS and CDR2 FNYEAQ. The CDR3 reads CASSLNGDPNTEAFF. The CDR3 bases are TGTGCCAGCAGCTTAAATGGGGACCCGAACACTGAAGCTTTCTTT.

Many counts were recorded for this clonotype. The V and J genes are TRBV29-1 and TRBJ1-1; D is undetermined. Between the trimmed V and J ends, which lost 0 bases and 8 bases, there was a span of 16 bases. Germline values: CDR1 SQVTM, CDR2 ANQGSEA. The CDR3 spans 14 residues. CDR3 region: CSVEDLTGHLEAFF. CDR3 DNA sequence: TGCAGCGTTGAAGATCTTACGGGTCATCTCGAAGCTTTCTTT.

In its sample, this clonotype was seen a few times. The chain joins TRBV11-2 to TRBJ2-7, with TRBD2 matching over 13 bases. CDR3 length: 16 amino acids. Looked up from germline, CDR1 is SGHAT and CDR2 is FQNNGV. V lost 0 bases, J lost 3 bases, and 2 bases stayed unmatched. The CDR3 DNA is TGTGCCAGCAGCTTAGAGACTAGCGGGAGGATCTACGAGCAGTACTTC. Protein product: CASSLETSGRIYEQYF.

This clonotype was seen repeatedly, ten times or more. V gene TRBV7-9 combines with J gene TRBJ1-1, with D perhaps matching TRBD1 (5 bases). Germline CDR1 is SEHNR and CDR2 is FQNEAQ (reference sequence). This CDR3 is 16 amino acids long. V shed 0 bases and J shed 1 base, with 12 bases lying between them. In nucleotides, the CDR3 is TGTGCCAGCAGCTTAGCGGGGTCCAGGGAGAACACTGAAGCTTTCTTT. It specifies CASSLAGSRENTEAFF.

This clonotype was recorded many times. This chain connects TRBV7-2 to TRBJ2-7, with 12 nucleotides matching TRBD2. The germline CDR1 and CDR2 sequences are SGHTA and FQGNSA. The CDR3 extends over 14 amino acids. The V gene end was trimmed by 6 bases and the J gene end by 0 bases; junction bases not matched to a gene: 0. The CDR3 loop reads CASRTSGSSYEQYF. Written as DNA, the CDR3 is TGTGCCAGCAGGACTAGCGGGAGCTCCTACGAGCAGTACTTC.

On this clonotype: No conserved phenylalanine or tryptophan is present at the end of the CDR3, so a read error is the likely explanation. The DNA is left out, because the CDR3 cannot be placed on it with certainty; the CDR3 is given as TCRdb lists it. V is TRBV2 and J is TRBJ1-5; the table's TRBD1 call for D was not verified on the DNA. Termini included, the CDR3 measures 9 amino acids. Germline V gives CDR1 SNHLY, CDR2 FYNNEI. The chain's CDR3 is CASRLPRTD.

This clonotype was seen repeatedly, ten times or more. J is TRBJ2-2 and V is TRBV29-1; D is possibly TRBD1 (5 bases). V lost 8 bases and J 6 bases, leaving 10 bases between the germline ends. The CDR3 consists of 11 residues. Germline V gene sequence: CDR1 SQVTM, CDR2 ANQGSEA. The DNA of the CDR3 is TGCAGCTTCAGGGATTCCGGGGAGCTGTTTTTT. It yields the protein CSFRDSGELFF.

This clonotype appeared a single time. J is TRBJ2-5 and V is TRBV7-9; 9 bases map to TRBD2. Germline CDR1 is SEHNR and CDR2 is FQNEAQ (reference sequence). This CDR3 is 17 amino acids long. The ends lost 5 bases at V and 1 base at J; junction bases unmatched: 11. CDR3 sequence reads: CASSPRLTSGLQETQYF. The DNA for the CDR3 is TGTGCCAGCAGCCCACGGTTGACTAGCGGTCTCCAAGAGACCCAGTACTTC.

This chain connects TRBV5-6 to TRBJ2-5; D unresolved. Trimming shortened V by 0 bases and J by 4 bases, and 10 bases separated the two germline ends. The CDR3 runs 14 residues. Germline V gives CDR1 SGHDT, CDR2 YYEEEE. The CDR3 protein is CASSLDNPGETQYF. CDR3 DNA: TGTGCCAGCAGCTTGGATAACCCCGGAGAGACCCAGTACTTC.

Concerning this clonotype itself: Relative to the germline gene, one junction end is altered; a read error may explain this. V gene TRBV29-1 combines with J gene TRBJ1-5, with D unresolved. Germline V gives CDR1 SQVTM, CDR2 ANQGSEA. The CDR3 consists of 13 residues. Here the CDR3 reads CSVAAGLDQPQRF. CDR3 sequence (DNA): TGCAGCGTTGCGGCCGGACTCGATCAGCCCCAGCGTTTT.